The following is a T cell receptor beta chain sequence with its context. Its antigen is currently unknown. The data were produced by immunoSEQ multiplex PCR, yet TCRdb's version contains in-frame clones alone and is incomplete. The data show 60,000 or so clones, with roughly 87% seen just once and 13% held by the top ten. The CDR3 runs 14 residues. Germline loops: CDR1 SGHTS, CDR2 YDEGEE. The V and J ends lost 4 bases and 1 base respectively, with 10 bases between them. The data belong to a study of lymphopenia after photon versus proton radiotherapy. Whole-study results and caveats: Under photons, naive T cells and diversity fell while effector/memory populations rose.

The sequences come from peripheral blood, collected from a patient treated with proton-based radiotherapy. The origin of this receptor is an elderly man with esophageal cancer. This chain connects TRBV5-8 to TRBJ2-3; D is uncertain. The CDR3 loop reads CASSLRSGTDTQYF. The CDR3, as DNA: TGTGCCAGCAGCCTCCGGAGCGGCACAGATACGCAGTATTTT.